Each of the 19 T cell receptor beta chains below was sequenced from the same sample in a study of cytomegalovirus exposure and HLA in healthy donors. PCR amplification relied on 60 Vbeta primers (plus 13 Jbeta primers). The assay was immunoSEQ multiplex PCR, and TCRdb's table has in-frame clones only and misses some. The data contain 62,000 or so clones, around 87% of them singletons. The sample taken for sequencing was PBMCs. These receptors originate from a man younger than 35 in good health and CMV-seronegative.

V and J are TRBV9 and TRBJ1-1; D call uncertain. The length of the CDR3 is 15 residues. CDR1 SGDLS and CDR2 YYNGEE come from the germline V gene. Trimming cost V 2 bases and J 5 bases, with 16 bases left between them. The chain's CDR3 is CASSVTLGRVTEAFF. The CDR3 nucleotides read TGTGCCAGCAGCGTCACACTCGGGCGGGTAACTGAAGCTTTCTTT.

V usage is TRBV5-1 and J usage is TRBJ2-3; TRBD2 matches at 12 bases. J lost 0 bases, V lost 4 bases, and 3 bases had no gene match. The CDR3 spans 16 residues. The V gene's germline CDR1 is SGHRS and CDR2 YFSETQ. CDR3 DNA sequence: TGCGCCAGCAGCGGCGGACTAGCGGGGAGCACAGATACGCAGTATTTT. Protein: CASSGGLAGSTDTQYF.

The chain's CDR3 is CASIFPGLKPSGANVLTF. CDR3 DNA sequence: TGCGCCAGCATTTTTCCGGGACTGAAGCCCTCTGGGGCCAACGTCCTGACTTTC. The chain uses TRBV10-1 and TRBJ2-6; D may be TRBD2 (6 bases). Germline values: CDR1 WNHNN, CDR2 SYGVQD (reference sequence). Between the trimmed V and J ends, which lost 7 bases and 0 bases, there was a span of 19 bases. The CDR3 consists of 18 residues.

The rearrangement joins TRBV6-1 to TRBJ2-7, with TRBD1 as a possible D gene (5 bases). Germline assignment: CDR1 MNHNS and CDR2 SASEGT. The CDR3 is 13 amino acids. V was pared by 6 bases and J by 0 bases, with 9 bases between. This chain's CDR3 is CASRGQGSYEQYF. CDR3 in DNA: TGTGCCAGCAGGGGTCAGGGCTCCTACGAGCAGTACTTC.

This rearrangement joins TRBV21-1 to TRBJ1-6. TRBV21-1 is termed a pseudogene. This CDR3 comprises 11 residues. CDR3 in DNA: TGTGCCAGCAGCAAGGTGAGAGCCCTCCACTTT. Protein sequence: CASSKVRALHF.

V usage is TRBV5-4 and J usage is TRBJ2-6; D not resolved. V shed 1 base and J shed 0 bases, with 5 bases lying between them. CDR1 and CDR2 (germline): SGHNT, YYREEE (reference sequence). CDR3 length: 15 residues. The CDR3 protein is CASSLTSSGANVLTF. The CDR3 DNA follows: TGTGCCAGCAGCTTGACCAGCTCTGGGGCCAACGTCCTGACTTTC.

The chain employs TRBV11-2 and TRBJ1-5; tentative D call: TRBD1 (6 bases). Germline CDR1 SGHAT, CDR2 FQNNGV. V was trimmed by 5 bases and J by 5 bases, leaving 10 bases between them. The length of the CDR3 is 13 residues. The CDR3 is CASSAEGDQPQHF. DNA for the CDR3: TGTGCCAGCAGCGCAGAGGGGGATCAGCCCCAGCATTTT.

The V call is TRBV5-8, the J call TRBJ1-5; 7 bases fit TRBD1. This CDR3 is 15 amino acids long. Germline values: CDR1 SGHTS, CDR2 YDEGEE. The ends lost 0 bases at V and 2 bases at J; junction bases unmatched: 2. CDR3 sequence reads: CASSLVGTGNQPQHF. The CDR3 DNA reads as TGTGCCAGCAGCTTGGTGGGGACAGGCAATCAGCCCCAGCATTTT.

The chain couples TRBV5-1 to TRBJ2-7; TRBD1 might be the D (5 bases). The CDR3 has 14 residues. The germline CDR1 and CDR2 sequences are SGHRS and YFSETQ. The germline V and J ends were trimmed by 2 bases and 0 bases, with 9 bases remaining between them. The CDR3 DNA is TGCGCCAGCAGCTTAGACAGCAACTCCTACGAGCAGTACTTC. Its translation: CASSLDSNSYEQYF.

The V call is TRBV7-3, the J call TRBJ1-1, with D possibly matching TRBD1 (5 bases). Germline lookup yields CDR1 SGHTA and CDR2 FQGTGA. This CDR3 is built from 14 residues. Trimming took off 5 bases at V and 1 base at J, with 11 bases between the two ends. Here the CDR3 reads CASSAGGGNTEAFF. In nucleotides, the CDR3 is TGTGCCAGCAGCGCGGGGGGAGGGAACACTGAAGCTTTCTTT.

This rearrangement joins TRBV6-4 to TRBJ2-2; D gene unclear. This CDR3 spans 13 amino acids. Germline V CDR1 and CDR2: MRHNA, SNTAGT. V dropped 5 bases and J dropped 1 base, with 5 bases sitting between them. In DNA, the CDR3 is TGTGCCAGCAGTCTAGGGAACACCGGGGAGCTGTTTTTT. It is translated as CASSLGNTGELFF.

The chain has TRBV30 and TRBJ1-4; TRBD1 agrees at 8 bases. From germline, CDR1 is GTSNPN and CDR2 SVGIG (reference sequence). The CDR3 covers 13 residues. V lost 3 bases to trimming and J lost 5 bases; unmatched junction nucleotides: 2. As DNA, the CDR3 is TGTGCCTGGAGGGGACAGGCCAATGAAAAACTGTTTTTT. This gives the protein CAWRGQANEKLFF.

The V call is TRBV5-1, the J call TRBJ1-6; D is unclear. CDR3 size: 15 residues. Germline V gene lookup returns CDR1 SGHRS and CDR2 YFSETQ. Trimming left V 4 bases short and J 5 bases short, with 13 bases between. The CDR3 sequence is CASSLQAWDNSPLHF. The CDR3 nucleotides are TGCGCCAGCAGCCTTCAGGCATGGGATAATTCACCCCTCCACTTT.

The chain couples TRBV7-8 to TRBJ1-1, with D possibly TRBD1 on 5 matching bases. This CDR3 comprises 13 residues. The V gene lost 5 bases and the J gene lost 8 bases, with 15 bases spanning the gap. Per germline, CDR1 SGHVS and CDR2 FQNEAQ. The chain's CDR3 is CASSDLGGLEAFF. CDR3 nucleotides: TGTGCCAGCAGCGATCTGGGGGGACTCGAAGCTTTCTTT.

The rearrangement links TRBV4-1 to TRBJ1-3; possible D gene TRBD1, 5 bases. Germline CDR1 MGHRA, CDR2 YSYEKL. Trimming pared 3 bases from V and 4 bases from J, leaving 16 bases between. The CDR3 runs 16 residues. CDR3 sequence reads: CASSHQPPGGGNTIYF. The CDR3 DNA follows: TGCGCCAGCAGCCACCAACCTCCCGGGGGAGGAAACACCATATATTTT.

V and J are TRBV25-1 and TRBJ2-7; 8 nucleotides line up with TRBD2. The CDR3 is 14 residues long. Looked up from germline, CDR1 is MGHDK and CDR2 is SYGVNS. J gave up 4 bases and V 5 bases, and 7 bases lay outside the gene matches. The CDR3 region is CASSPGGVQYEQYF. The DNA for the CDR3 is TGTGCCAGCAGTCCGGGGGGGGTACAATACGAGCAGTACTTC.

The gene calls are TRBV5-1 and TRBJ2-3; TRBD2 aligns across 13 bases. J lost 0 bases, V lost 0 bases, and 7 bases had no gene match. The CDR3 contains 19 residues. Looked up from germline, CDR1 is SGHRS and CDR2 is YFSETQ. The chain's CDR3 is CASSLAPVLAGGSTDTQYF. The CDR3 DNA sequence: TGCGCCAGCAGCTTGGCCCCGGTACTAGCGGGGGGGAGCACAGATACGCAGTATTTT.

The CDR3 nucleotides read TGTGCCAGCAGCTTCTCCAGGGATACTGAAGCTTTCTTT. This encodes CASSFSRDTEAFF. The chain employs TRBV7-2 and TRBJ1-1; a weak D match, TRBD1 (5 bases). V was trimmed by 3 bases and J by 5 bases, leaving 10 bases between them. The CDR3 is 13 residues long. Germline V gene lookup returns CDR1 SGHTA and CDR2 FQGNSA.

The rearrangement joins TRBV4-1 to TRBJ2-7; 10 bases are a match to TRBD1. V was clipped by 5 bases and J by 11 bases; unmatched bases: 15. Germline loops: CDR1 MGHRA, CDR2 YSYEKL. CDR3 length equals 15 residues. Here the CDR3 reads CASSIGPGTGELEYF. For the CDR3, the DNA is TGCGCCAGCAGCATTGGCCCCGGGACAGGGGAGTTGGAGTACTTC.